This entry lists 27 T cell receptor beta chains sequenced from one sample in a study of somatic mutations in cytotoxic T cells in rheumatoid arthritis. Repertoires were generated with immunoSEQ multiplex PCR, while TCRdb's copy carries only in-frame clones and drops some. The data show about 12,000 clones, about four fifths seen once. Sequenced material: CD8+ T cells sorted from blood. The receptors stem from a woman aged 60 to 75 in good health.

The chain links TRBV13 to TRBJ2-3; possible D gene TRBD2, 5 bases. The germline CDR1 and CDR2 sequences are PRHDT and FYEKMQ (reference sequence). The ends were cut back, 5 bases at V and 2 bases at J, with 14 bases in the middle. The CDR3 has 15 amino acids. The CDR3 here is CASSPRGSTTDTQYF. The CDR3 DNA is TGTGCCAGCAGCCCCCGGGGTTCCACCACAGATACGCAGTATTTT.

The chain employs TRBV7-2 and TRBJ2-6; 7 positions agree with TRBD1. CDR3 length: 16 residues. J gave up 3 bases and V 5 bases, and 7 bases lay outside the gene matches. CDR1 is SGHTA and CDR2 is FQGNSA in the germline V gene. The CDR3 here is CASSPPDRDGANVLTF. DNA for the CDR3: TGTGCCAGCAGCCCCCCAGACAGGGATGGGGCCAACGTCCTGACTTTC.

By sample fraction, this clone is medium-sized. This rearrangement joins TRBV11-2 to TRBJ2-7; TRBD2 matches at 9 bases. Losses at the gene ends were 6 bases for V and 2 bases for J; bases not matched to a gene: 11. CDR3 length: 16 residues. Germline CDR1 SGHAT, CDR2 FQNNGV. The CDR3 loop is CASSISAGGLPYEQYF. The CDR3 bases are TGTGCCAGCAGTATAAGCGCGGGGGGGCTTCCCTACGAGCAGTACTTC.

The chain has TRBV2 and TRBJ1-1, with 7 positions matching TRBD1. The germline gives CDR1 SNHLY, CDR2 FYNNEI. The CDR3 is 15 residues long. V shed 1 base and J 1 base; nucleotides not matched to a gene: 3. In DNA form, the CDR3 reads TGTGCCAGCAGTGAAGTAGGGGGCGAGAACACTGAAGCTTTCTTT. Residues: CASSEVGGENTEAFF.

This sequence joins TRBV5-6 and TRBJ2-4; 10 bases are shared with TRBD2. The CDR3 is made up of 17 amino acids. V dropped 1 base and J dropped 4; count of bases not matched to a gene: 8. Per germline, CDR1 SGHDT and CDR2 YYEEEE. In nucleotides, the CDR3 is TGTGCCAGCAGCTTGCGCCTAGCGGGGGCCAAGAAAAACATTCAGTACTTC. Protein product: CASSLRLAGAKKNIQYF.

This rearrangement joins TRBV11-1 to TRBJ2-2; tentative D call: TRBD1 (6 bases). The ends were cut back, 5 bases at V and 4 bases at J, with 11 bases in the middle. Per germline, CDR1 SGHAT and CDR2 FQDESV (reference sequence). CDR3 length: 14 residues. CDR3 coding DNA: TGTGCCAGCAGCAACAGGGTTTCCACCGGGGAGCTGTTTTTT. This sequence encodes CASSNRVSTGELFF.

CDR3: CAISVASGLSYEQYV. CDR3 DNA: TGTGCCATCAGTGTAGCTAGCGGACTCTCCTACGAGCAGTACGTC. The chain has TRBV10-3 and TRBJ2-7, with TRBD2 matching over 7 bases. Germline loops: CDR1 ENHRY, CDR2 SYGVKD. The J segment lost 0 bases and the V segment lost 4 bases, leaving 6 bases of the junction unmatched. The CDR3 length is 15 residues.

Only a few counts were recorded for this clone. V usage is TRBV7-3 and J usage is TRBJ1-4; D gene unclear. Deletions cut 2 bases from V and 0 bases from J, with 10 bases between. The CDR3 length is 16 residues. Germline V lookup: CDR1 SGHTA, CDR2 FQGTGA. CDR3 region: CASSLETGATNEKLFF. CDR3 DNA: TGTGCCAGCAGCTTAGAGACCGGGGCAACTAATGAAAAACTGTTTTTT.

The V gene is TRBV5-4, the J gene TRBJ2-2; 9 nucleotides line up with TRBD1. CDR1 and CDR2 (germline): SGHNT, YYREEE (reference sequence). CDR3 size: 16 residues. J was trimmed by 2 bases and V by 2 bases; bases with no gene match: 4. Written as DNA, the CDR3 is TGTGCCAGCAGCTTTGAGGACAGGGGAAACACCGGGGAGCTGTTTTTT. Protein: CASSFEDRGNTGELFF.

The chain recombines TRBV7-9 with TRBJ1-1, with D unclear. Between the trimmed V and J ends, which lost 1 base and 9 bases, there was a span of 12 bases. CDR3 length: 13 residues. In germline, CDR1 is SEHNR, CDR2 FQNEAQ (reference sequence). The DNA for the CDR3 is TGTGCCAGCAGCTTAGGAGAGTCAGGAAAAGCTTTCTTT. Protein sequence: CASSLGESGKAFF.

The rearrangement links TRBV5-1 to TRBJ2-5, with 8 bases fitting TRBD1. The J segment lost 2 bases and the V segment lost 1 base, leaving 4 bases of the junction unmatched. The length of the CDR3 is 15 residues. CDR1 SGHRS and CDR2 YFSETQ come from the germline V gene. For the CDR3, the DNA is TGCGCCAGCAGCTTGCTGGGACAGGTTCAAGAGACCCAGTACTTC. This sequence encodes CASSLLGQVQETQYF.

The CDR3 DNA follows: TGTGCCATCAGTGCGGGAGGACGATCTGTGGCCGGGGAGCTGTTTTTT. Its protein is CAISAGGRSVAGELFF. The chain carries TRBV10-3 and TRBJ2-2; 7 bases match TRBD2. CDR1 is ENHRY, CDR2 SYGVKD, per germline. The CDR3 totals 16 residues. V lost 4 bases and J lost 6; bases outside the gene matches: 11.

The rearrangement joins TRBV28 to TRBJ2-7, with unresolved D. Germline CDR1 reads MDHEN; CDR2 reads SYDVKM. The CDR3 spans 15 residues. Trimming removed 5 bases from V and 2 bases from J, with 16 bases in between. CDR3 protein: CASSDGLAAPYEQYV. The CDR3 DNA sequence: TGTGCCAGCAGTGACGGTTTGGCGGCCCCCTACGAGCAGTACGTC.

V and J are TRBV7-2 and TRBJ1-1; possibly TRBD1 for D (5 bases). CDR1 SGHTA and CDR2 FQGNSA come from the germline V gene. The CDR3 loop spans 17 amino acids. Trimming cost V 5 bases and J 2 bases, with 21 bases left between them. CDR3 DNA: TGTGCCAGCAGCCAATTAAGGGTAGGGGCGCTTAACACTGAAGCTTTCTTT. It specifies CASSQLRVGALNTEAFF.

This clone is termed medium-sized. The chain uses TRBV28 and TRBJ2-7; 7 nucleotides match TRBD2. The CDR3 contains 13 residues. The junction had 5 bases not matched to a gene; V was cut back by 7 bases and J by 2 bases. Per the germline V gene, CDR1 is MDHEN and CDR2 is SYDVKM. CDR3 region: CASTDGGAYEQYV. The CDR3 nucleotides are TGTGCCAGCACCGATGGGGGGGCCTACGAGCAGTACGTC.

J is TRBJ1-2 and V is TRBV5-1; 7 nucleotides agree with TRBD1. CDR3 size: 14 residues. The germline V gene encodes CDR1 SGHRS and CDR2 YFSETQ. Trimming cost V 0 bases and J 3 bases; bases outside gene matches: 2. The CDR3 loop reads CASSLGDSDYGYTF. CDR3 sequence (DNA): TGCGCCAGCAGCTTGGGGGACAGCGACTATGGCTACACCTTC.

The chain is built from TRBV11-2 and TRBJ1-1; D is unresolved. V lost 4 bases, J lost 1 base, and 7 bases lay in between. This CDR3 contains 13 residues. Germline CDR1 is SGHAT and CDR2 is FQNNGV. CDR3 nucleotides: TGTGCCAGCAGCTCCTCGGGGAACACTGAAGCTTTCTTT. It specifies CASSSSGNTEAFF.

This rearrangement joins TRBV19 to TRBJ1-1, with D tentatively TRBD1 (5 bases). The CDR3 runs 13 residues. Germline CDR1 reads LNHDA; CDR2 reads SQIVND (reference sequence). V was cut by 11 bases and J by 0 bases, with 13 bases left in between. The CDR3 is CASSAGLNTEAFF. In DNA, the CDR3 is TGTGCCTCCTCGGCGGGACTGAACACTGAAGCTTTCTTT.

CDR3 in DNA: TGTGCCAGCTCGCAAAAACCGGGCTCTGGGGCCAACGTCCTGACTTTC. This gives the protein CASSQKPGSGANVLTF. The chain links TRBV18 to TRBJ2-6; D uncertain. Trimming took off 6 bases at V and 0 bases at J, with 12 bases between the two ends. The CDR3 covers 16 residues. The germline V gene encodes CDR1 KGHSH and CDR2 LQKENI.

V gene TRBV30 combines with J gene TRBJ1-1; a weak D match, TRBD1 (5 bases). The CDR3 extends over 13 amino acids. Trimming cost V 0 bases and J 1 base, with 6 bases left between them. Germline loops: CDR1 GTSNPN, CDR2 SVGIG (reference sequence). CDR3 in DNA: TGTGCCTGGAGTGTAGGACAGAACACTGAAGCTTTCTTT. Its protein product is CAWSVGQNTEAFF.

The CDR3 DNA follows: TGTGCCATCAGTGAGTCAGAAACAGGGGATGGCTACACCTTC. Its translation is CAISESETGDGYTF. This rearrangement joins TRBV10-3 to TRBJ1-2, with 7 bases fitting TRBD1. The germline gives CDR1 ENHRY, CDR2 SYGVKD. CDR3 length: 14 residues. The ends lost 0 bases at V and 6 bases at J; junction bases unmatched: 4.

The chain employs TRBV19 and TRBJ1-3; D gene uncertain. Trimming removed 6 bases at V and 0 bases at J, with 12 bases between. CDR3 length equals 15 residues. Germline assignment: CDR1 LNHDA and CDR2 SQIVND (reference sequence). As DNA, the CDR3 is TGTGCCAGTAGCACCCTCGGAGTCTCTGGAAACACCATATATTTT. It is translated as CASSTLGVSGNTIYF.

This clone was counted a few times. The chain uses TRBV6-5 and TRBJ1-5; TRBD1 aligns across 7 bases. In germline, CDR1 is MNHEY, CDR2 SVGAGI. Trimming at V came to 7 bases and at J to 1 base, leaving 1 base not matched to a gene. This CDR3 is built from 13 residues. CDR3: CASMGQSNQPQHF. The CDR3 coding sequence is TGTGCCAGCATGGGACAGAGCAATCAGCCCCAGCATTTT.

The chain carries TRBV4-1 and TRBJ2-3; TRBD2 aligns across 10 bases. The germline V gene encodes CDR1 MGHRA and CDR2 YSYEKL. This CDR3 has 14 amino acids. Germline trimming cut 9 bases from V and 4 bases from J; bases unmatched to any gene: 7. DNA for the CDR3: TGCGCCAGTTCCGGGACTAGCGTCTCAGATACGCAGTATTTT. Its translation is CASSGTSVSDTQYF.

The CDR3: CATSTLKTGGSGANVLTF. CDR3 nucleotide sequence: TGTGCCACCAGCACGCTGAAAACAGGGGGCTCTGGGGCCAACGTCCTGACTTTC. V gene TRBV15 combines with J gene TRBJ2-6; 8 bases agree with TRBD1. Germline assignment: CDR1 LNHNV and CDR2 YYDKDF (reference sequence). The V and J ends lost 4 bases and 0 bases, in that order; junction bases with no gene match: 8. The CDR3 sequence is 18 residues long.

The J gene is TRBJ2-7, the V gene TRBV6-6; TRBD1 matches at 9 bases. V lost 4 bases to trimming and J lost 4 bases; unmatched junction nucleotides: 2. Germline V lookup: CDR1 MNHNY, CDR2 SVGAGI (reference sequence). CDR3 length equals 13 residues. The CDR3 bases are TGTGCCAGCAGTTCCGGACAGGGGTACGAGCAGTACTTC. This sequence encodes CASSSGQGYEQYF.

The V call is TRBV5-1, the J call TRBJ2-3; the D is unclear. This CDR3 has 12 residues. Deletions cut 4 bases from V and 6 bases from J, with 9 bases between. Germline lookup yields CDR1 SGHRS and CDR2 YFSETQ. CDR3 nucleotides: TGCGCCAGCAGCCACTACTTGGATACGCAGTATTTT. Translated, it gives CASSHYLDTQYF.